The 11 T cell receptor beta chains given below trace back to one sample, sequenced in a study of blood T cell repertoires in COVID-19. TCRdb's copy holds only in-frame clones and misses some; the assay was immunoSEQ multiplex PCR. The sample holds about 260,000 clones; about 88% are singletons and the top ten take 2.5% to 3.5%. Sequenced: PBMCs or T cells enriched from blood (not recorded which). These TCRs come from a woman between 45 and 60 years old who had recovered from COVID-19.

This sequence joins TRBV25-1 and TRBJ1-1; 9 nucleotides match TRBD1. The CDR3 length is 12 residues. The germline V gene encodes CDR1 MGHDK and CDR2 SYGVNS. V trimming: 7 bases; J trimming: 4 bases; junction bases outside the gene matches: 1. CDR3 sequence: CASMDRGTEAFF. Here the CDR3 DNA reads TGTGCCAGCATGGACAGGGGCACTGAAGCTTTCTTT.

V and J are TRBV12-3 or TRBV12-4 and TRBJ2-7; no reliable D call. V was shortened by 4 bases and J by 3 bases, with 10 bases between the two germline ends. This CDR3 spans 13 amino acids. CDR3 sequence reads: CASSSVRSYEQYF. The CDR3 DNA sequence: TGTGCCAGCAGTTCTGTTCGCAGCTACGAGCAGTACTTC.

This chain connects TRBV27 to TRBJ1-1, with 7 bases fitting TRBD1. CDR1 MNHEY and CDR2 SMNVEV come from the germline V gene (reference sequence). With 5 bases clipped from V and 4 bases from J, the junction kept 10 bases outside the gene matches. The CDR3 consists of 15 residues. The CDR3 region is CASSLDRTLGTEAFF. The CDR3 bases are TGTGCCAGCAGTCTGGACAGGACCCTGGGCACTGAAGCTTTCTTT.

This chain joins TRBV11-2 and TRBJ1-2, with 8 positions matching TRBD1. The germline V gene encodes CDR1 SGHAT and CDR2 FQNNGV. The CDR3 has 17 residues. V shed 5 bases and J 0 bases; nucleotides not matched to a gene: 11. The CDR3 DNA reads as TGTGCCAGCAGCAAAATCCGGGACAGGACATCTAACTATGGCTACACCTTC. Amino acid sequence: CASSKIRDRTSNYGYTF.

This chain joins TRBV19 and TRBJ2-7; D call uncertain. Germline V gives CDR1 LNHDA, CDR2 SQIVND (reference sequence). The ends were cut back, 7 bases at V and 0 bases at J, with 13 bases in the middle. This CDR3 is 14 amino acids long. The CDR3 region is CASKVAVSSYEQYF. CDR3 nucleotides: TGTGCCAGTAAGGTAGCCGTAAGCTCCTACGAGCAGTACTTC.

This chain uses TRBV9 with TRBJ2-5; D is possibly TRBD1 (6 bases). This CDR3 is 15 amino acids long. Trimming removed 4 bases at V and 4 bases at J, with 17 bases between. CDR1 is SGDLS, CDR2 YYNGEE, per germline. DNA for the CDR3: TGTGCCAGCAGCCGGACGACTCAGGGGCCAGAGACCCAGTACTTC. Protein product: CASSRTTQGPETQYF.

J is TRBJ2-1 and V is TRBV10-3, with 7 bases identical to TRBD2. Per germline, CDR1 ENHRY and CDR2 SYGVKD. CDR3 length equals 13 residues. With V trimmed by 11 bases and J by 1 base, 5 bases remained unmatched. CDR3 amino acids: CACAGGSYNEQFF. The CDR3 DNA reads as TGTGCCTGTGCCGGGGGGTCCTACAATGAGCAGTTCTTC.

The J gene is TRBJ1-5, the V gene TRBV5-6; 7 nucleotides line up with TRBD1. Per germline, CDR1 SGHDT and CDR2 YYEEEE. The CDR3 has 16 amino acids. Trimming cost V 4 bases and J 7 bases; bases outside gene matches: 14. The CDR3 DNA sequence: TGTGCCAGCAGCAATTACCCAGACAGGGATCGACAGCCCCAGCATTTT. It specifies CASSNYPDRDRQPQHF. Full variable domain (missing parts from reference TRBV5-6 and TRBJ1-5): DAGVTQSPTHLIKTRGQQVTLRCSPKSGHDTVSWYQQALGQGPQFIFQYYEEEERQRGNFPDRFSGHQFPNYSSELNVNALLLGDSALYLCASSNYPDRDRQPQHFGDGTRLSIL.

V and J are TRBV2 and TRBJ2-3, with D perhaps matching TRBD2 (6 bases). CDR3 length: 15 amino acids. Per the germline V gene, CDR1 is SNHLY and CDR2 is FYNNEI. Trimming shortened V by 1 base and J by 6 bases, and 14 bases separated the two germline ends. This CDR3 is CASSEVPGSPDTQYF. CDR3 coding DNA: TGTGCCAGCAGTGAAGTGCCCGGGAGCCCCGATACGCAGTATTTT.

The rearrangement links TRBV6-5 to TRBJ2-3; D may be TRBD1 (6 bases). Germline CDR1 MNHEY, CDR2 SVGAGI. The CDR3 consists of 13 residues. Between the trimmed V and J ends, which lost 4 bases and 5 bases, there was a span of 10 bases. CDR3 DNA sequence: TGTGCCAGCAGTTTGGACAGAGGAGATACGCAGTATTTT. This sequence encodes CASSLDRGDTQYF.

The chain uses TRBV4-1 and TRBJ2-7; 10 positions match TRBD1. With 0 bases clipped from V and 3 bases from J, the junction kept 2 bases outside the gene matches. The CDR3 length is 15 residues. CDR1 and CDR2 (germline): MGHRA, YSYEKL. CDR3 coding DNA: TGCGCCAGCAGCCAAGACAGGACAGGGGGCTACGAGCAGTACTTC. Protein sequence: CASSQDRTGGYEQYF.